The entry below describes one T cell receptor (beta chain). Its target is not known. Using immunoSEQ multiplex PCR, the repertoire was profiled, and TCRdb retains in-frame clones only, with some absent. The sample lists tens of thousands of clones, 85% to 95% occurring once. This record comes from a study of T cell responses to AZD1222 COVID-19 vaccine. Germline values: CDR1 LGHNA, CDR2 YNFKEQ. The V gene lost 0 bases and the J gene lost 4 bases, with 16 bases spanning the gap. The CDR3 loop spans 17 amino acids. General observations from the study: Only after the peak T cell response were repertoires sampled.

The chain carries TRBV4-2 and TRBJ1-3, with TRBD1 as a possible D gene (6 bases). The sample here was peripheral blood, taken on day 0 of AZD1222 vaccination. The receptor comes from an adult in good health. The CDR3 DNA reads TGTGCCAGCAGCCAAGAGCCGAACAGGGCCCTCGGAAACACCATATATTTT. As protein: CASSQEPNRALGNTIYF.